Shown below are 5 T cell receptor beta chains from a single sample sequenced in a study of early T cells in non-severe SARS-CoV-2 infection. TCRdb reprocessed the 5' RACE reads via MiXCR and lists one record per CDR3 protein. The top ten hold around 1.8% of the sample, which has tens of thousands of distinct CDR3 sequences, 9% to 15% seen once. The sample was whole blood. The receptors originated from an adult who was a healthcare worker with PCR-confirmed SARS-CoV-2 infection or an uninfected control (not recorded which).

The V gene is TRBV19, the J gene TRBJ1-5, with 7 bases identical to TRBD1. In germline, CDR1 is LNHDA, CDR2 SQIVND (reference sequence). The ends lost 6 bases at V and 1 base at J; junction bases unmatched: 6. This CDR3 has 15 residues. The CDR3 DNA reads TGTGCCAGTAGGGGGACAGACTGGAGCAATCAGCCCCAGCATTTT. Amino acid sequence: CASRGTDWSNQPQHF. The full variable domain, in which reference TRBV19 and TRBJ1-5 provide the parts outside the CDR3, is DGGITQSPKYLFRKEGQNVTLSCEQNLNHDAMYWYRQDPGQGLRLIYYSQIVNDFQKGDIAEGYSVSREKKESFPLTVTSAQKNPTAFYLCASRGTDWSNQPQHFGDGTRLSIL.

This clonotype was recorded at least ten times. The chain employs TRBV7-8 and TRBJ1-6; D gene ambiguous. The germline V and J ends were trimmed by 3 bases and 6 bases, with 9 bases remaining between them. Germline V CDR1 and CDR2: SGHVS, FQNEAQ. This CDR3 has 14 amino acids. The CDR3 DNA is TGTGCCAGCAGCTTGAGAGAGGGTAATTCACCCCTCCACTTT. This gives the protein CASSLREGNSPLHF.

This clonotype has a handful of counts. The chain combines TRBV11-2 with TRBJ2-5; TRBD1 aligns across 8 bases. V lost 6 bases and J lost 3; bases outside the gene matches: 15. This CDR3 is 17 amino acids long. Germline-derived CDR1 and CDR2 are SGHAT and FQNNGV. CDR3 sequence (DNA): TGTGCCAGCAGGTTATACAGGGGGAGCAAGAGGGAAGAGACCCAGTACTTC. Its translation: CASRLYRGSKREETQYF.

There are a few counts of this clonotype. V and J are TRBV24-1 and TRBJ2-2; tentative D call: TRBD1 (6 bases). The CDR3 is made up of 15 amino acids. The germline gives CDR1 KGHDR, CDR2 SFDVKD. V lost 4 bases and J lost 5, with 13 bases in between. CDR3 in amino acids: CATSDPTGPTGELFF. The CDR3 DNA follows: TGTGCCACCAGTGACCCGACAGGACCAACCGGGGAGCTGTTTTTT.

This clonotype was detected only a few times. V is TRBV4-3 and J is TRBJ2-3; D ambiguous. Trimming removed 0 bases from V and 6 bases from J, with 13 bases in between. The CDR3 runs to 15 residues. Germline assignment: CDR1 LGHNA and CDR2 YSLEER. The CDR3 bases are TGCGCCAGCAGCCAAGAGTCCCTCCTCCGGGATACGCAGTATTTT. Translating gives CASSQESLLRDTQYF.